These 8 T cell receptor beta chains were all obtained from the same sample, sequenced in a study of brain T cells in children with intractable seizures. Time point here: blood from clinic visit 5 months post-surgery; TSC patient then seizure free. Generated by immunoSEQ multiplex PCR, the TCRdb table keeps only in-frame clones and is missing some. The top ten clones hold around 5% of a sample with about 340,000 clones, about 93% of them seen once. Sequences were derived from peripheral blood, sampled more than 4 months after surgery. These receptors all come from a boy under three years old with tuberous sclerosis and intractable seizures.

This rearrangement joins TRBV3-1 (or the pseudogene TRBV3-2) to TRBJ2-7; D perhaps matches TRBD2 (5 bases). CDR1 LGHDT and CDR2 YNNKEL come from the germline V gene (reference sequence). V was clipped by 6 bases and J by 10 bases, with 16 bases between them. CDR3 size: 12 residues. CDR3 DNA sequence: TGTGCCAGCAGAGACGGACTGGCAGGACAGTACTTC. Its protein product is CASRDGLAGQYF.

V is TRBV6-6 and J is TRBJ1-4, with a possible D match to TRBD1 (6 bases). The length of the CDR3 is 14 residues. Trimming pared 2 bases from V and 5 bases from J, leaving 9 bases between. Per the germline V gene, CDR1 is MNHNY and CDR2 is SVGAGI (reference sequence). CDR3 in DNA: TGTGCCAGCAGTTACGAGGGGGGAAATGAAAAACTGTTTTTT. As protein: CASSYEGGNEKLFF.

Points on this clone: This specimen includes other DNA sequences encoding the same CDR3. CDR3 residues: CASGWGGTEAFF. The CDR3 coding sequence is TGTGCTAGTGGTTGGGGGGGAACTGAAGCTTTCTTT. The gene calls are TRBV12-5 and TRBJ1-1; D is perhaps TRBD1 (5 bases). The V and J ends lost 4 bases and 5 bases respectively, with 8 bases between them. CDR1 and CDR2 (germline): LGHNT, FRNRAP. The CDR3 runs to 12 residues.

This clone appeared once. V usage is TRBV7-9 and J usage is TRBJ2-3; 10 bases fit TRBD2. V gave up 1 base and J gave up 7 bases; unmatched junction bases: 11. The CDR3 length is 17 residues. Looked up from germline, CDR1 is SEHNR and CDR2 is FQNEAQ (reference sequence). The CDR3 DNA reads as TGTGCCAGCAGCTTAGGTTTGGCACTAGCGGGGACGCATACGCAGTATTTT. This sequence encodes CASSLGLALAGTHTQYF.

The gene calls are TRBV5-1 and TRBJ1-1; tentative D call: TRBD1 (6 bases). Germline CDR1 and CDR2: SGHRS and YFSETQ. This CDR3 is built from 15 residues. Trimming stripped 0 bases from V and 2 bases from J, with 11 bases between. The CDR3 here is CASSLGQALNTEAFF. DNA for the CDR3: TGCGCCAGCAGCTTGGGACAGGCCCTAAACACTGAAGCTTTCTTT.

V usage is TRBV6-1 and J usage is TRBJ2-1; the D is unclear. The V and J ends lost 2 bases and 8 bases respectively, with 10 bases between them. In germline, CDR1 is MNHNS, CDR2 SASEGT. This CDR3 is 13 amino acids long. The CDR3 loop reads CASSEFRVHEQFF. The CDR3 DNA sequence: TGTGCCAGCAGTGAATTTCGGGTCCATGAGCAGTTCTTC.

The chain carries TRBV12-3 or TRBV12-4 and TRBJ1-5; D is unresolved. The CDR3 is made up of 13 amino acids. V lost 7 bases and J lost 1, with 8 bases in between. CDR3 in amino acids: CASTRGSNQPQHF. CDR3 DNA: TGTGCCAGCACCCGAGGCAGCAATCAGCCCCAGCATTTT.

This chain's CDR3 is CASSLHYEQYF. CDR3 DNA sequence: TGTGCCAGCAGCTTACATTACGAGCAGTACTTC. J is TRBJ2-7 and V is TRBV7-9; no clear D gene. CDR1 and CDR2 (germline): SEHNR, FQNEAQ (reference sequence). The ends were cut back, 2 bases at V and 4 bases at J, with 3 bases in the middle. This CDR3 contains 11 residues.